What follows describes a single T cell receptor beta chain. Its target is unknown. V lost 3 bases and J 5 bases, leaving 10 bases between the germline ends. CDR3 length equals 13 residues. Germline CDR1 is SEHNR and CDR2 is FQNEAQ (reference sequence). Expressed TCRB transcripts were sequenced because the isolated RNA had all been reverse transcribed beforehand. Clones were read by immunoSEQ multiplex PCR, and TCRdb kept only the in-frame ones, dropping some. The sample lists around 140,000 clones, about 10% occurring once. The data were taken from a study of beta chain features in type 1 diabetes. Study-wide results and caveats: Patients' naive, central memory and regulatory TCRB repertoires appeared more alike than those of healthy donors. TCRB CDR3s from Type 1 diabetes patients were moderately but significantly shorter in all four CD4+ subsets. Resolution of whether HLA type affects TCRB rearrangement was not achieved here.

Sequencing was done on a sample of naive CD4+ T cells from blood. The chain has TRBV7-9 and TRBJ2-5, with D possibly TRBD2 on 6 matching bases. The clonotype comes from a man between 18 and 35 years old in good health. CDR3 protein: CASSFQGRETQYF. CDR3 coding DNA: TGTGCCAGCAGCTTCCAAGGGAGGGAGACCCAGTACTTC.